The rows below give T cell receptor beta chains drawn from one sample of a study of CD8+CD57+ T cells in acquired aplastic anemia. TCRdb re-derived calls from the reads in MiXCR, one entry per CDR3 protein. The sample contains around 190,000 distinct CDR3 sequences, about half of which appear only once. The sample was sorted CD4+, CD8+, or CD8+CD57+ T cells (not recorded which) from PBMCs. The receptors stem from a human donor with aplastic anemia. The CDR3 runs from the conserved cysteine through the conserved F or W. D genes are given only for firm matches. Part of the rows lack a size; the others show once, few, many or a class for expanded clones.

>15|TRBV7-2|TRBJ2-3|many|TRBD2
CASSLARGDTDTQYF
TGTGCCAGCAGCTTAGCGCGGGGGGACACAGATACGCAGTATTTT
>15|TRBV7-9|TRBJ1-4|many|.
CASSYDIRTNEKLFF
TGTGCCAGCAGTTACGATATAAGAACTAATGAAAAACTGTTTTTT
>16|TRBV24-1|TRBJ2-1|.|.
CATSDSEASSYNEQFF
TGTGCCACCAGTGACAGTGAGGCTAGCTCCTACAATGAGCAGTTCTTC
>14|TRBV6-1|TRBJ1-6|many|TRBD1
CASSRTGGTSPLHF
TGTGCCAGCAGCCGGACAGGGGGAACCTCACCCCTCCACTTT
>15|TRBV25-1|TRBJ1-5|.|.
CASAPWAEDGQPQHF
TGTGCCAGCGCCCCCTGGGCGGAGGACGGTCAGCCCCAGCATTTT
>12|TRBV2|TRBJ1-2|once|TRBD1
CASREDRASYTF
TGTGCCAGCAGAGAGGACAGGGCTAGCTACACCTTC
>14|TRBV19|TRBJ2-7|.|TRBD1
CASRARTGYYEQYF
TGTGCCAGTAGAGCACGGACAGGATACTACGAGCAGTACTTC
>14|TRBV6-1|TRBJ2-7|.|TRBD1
CASILGQGAGEQYF
TGTGCCAGCATCCTAGGACAGGGGGCTGGCGAGCAGTACTTC
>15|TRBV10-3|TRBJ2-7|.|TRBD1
CAISDPGQGAGEQYF
TGTGCCATCAGTGACCCCGGACAGGGAGCAGGCGAGCAGTACTTC
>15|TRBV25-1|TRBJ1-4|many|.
CASSLEGTENEKLFF
TGTGCCAGCAGCCTTGAAGGGACGGAAAATGAAAAACTGTTTTTT
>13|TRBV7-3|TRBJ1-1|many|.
CASSLTGRGPAFF
TGTGCCAGCAGCTTAACGGGGCGGGGGCCGGCTTTCTTT
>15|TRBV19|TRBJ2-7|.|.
CASSIRQTSSYKQYF
TGCGCCAGTAGTATACGACAGACAAGCTCCTACAAGCAGTACTTC
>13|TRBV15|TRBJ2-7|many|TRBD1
CATAGTGSSGQYF
TGTGCCACGGCCGGGACAGGGTCTAGTGGGCAGTACTTC
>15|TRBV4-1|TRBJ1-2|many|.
CASSLTGGISYGYTF
TGCGCCAGCAGCCTGACAGGCGGGATTTCCTATGGCTACACCTTC
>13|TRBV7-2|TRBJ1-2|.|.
CASSLNLPYGYTF
TGTGCCAGCAGCTTGAATCTCCCCTATGGCTACACCTTC
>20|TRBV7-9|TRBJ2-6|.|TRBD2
CASSSKVTSGGSLGANVLTF
TGTGCCAGCAGCTCCAAGGTAACTAGCGGGGGGTCACTTGGGGCCAACGTCCTGACTTTC
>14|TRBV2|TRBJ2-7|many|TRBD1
CASSIGQGLYEQYF
TGTGCCAGCAGTATAGGACAGGGCCTCTACGAGCAGTACTTC
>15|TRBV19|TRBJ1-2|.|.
CASTLMGGANYGYTF
TGTGCCAGTACCCTAATGGGGGGGGCGAACTATGGCTACACCTTC
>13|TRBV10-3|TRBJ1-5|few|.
CAIGGGENQPQHF
TGTGCCATCGGGGGAGGTGAAAATCAGCCCCAGCATTTT
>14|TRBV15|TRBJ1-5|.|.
CATSRDIPGQPQHF
TGTGCCACCAGCAGAGATATTCCCGGGCAGCCCCAGCATTTT
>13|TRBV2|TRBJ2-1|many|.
CASSRPGYNEQFF
TGTGCCAGCAGTAGACCGGGTTACAATGAGCAGTTCTTC
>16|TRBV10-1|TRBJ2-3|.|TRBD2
CASSDSLAGGTDTQYF
TGCGCCAGCAGTGATTCTCTAGCGGGAGGTACAGATACGCAGTATTTT
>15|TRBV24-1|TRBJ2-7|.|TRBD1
CATSDPGTGDNEQYF
TGTGCCACCAGTGATCCCGGGACAGGGGACAACGAGCAGTACTTC
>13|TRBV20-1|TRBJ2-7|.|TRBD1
CSARARDSYEQYF
TGCAGTGCTAGAGCACGGGACAGCTACGAGCAGTACTTC
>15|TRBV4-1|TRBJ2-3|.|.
CASSLTWGATDTQYF
TGCGCCAGCAGCCTCACGTGGGGGGCCACAGATACGCAGTATTTT
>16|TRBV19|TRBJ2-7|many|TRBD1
CASSMGLRQGQHEQYF
TGTGCCAGTAGTATGGGCCTCCGACAGGGGCAACACGAGCAGTACTTC
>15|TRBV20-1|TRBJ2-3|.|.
CSARDPTGAADAQYF
TGCAGTGCTAGAGATCCCACGGGAGCCGCAGATGCGCAGTATTTT